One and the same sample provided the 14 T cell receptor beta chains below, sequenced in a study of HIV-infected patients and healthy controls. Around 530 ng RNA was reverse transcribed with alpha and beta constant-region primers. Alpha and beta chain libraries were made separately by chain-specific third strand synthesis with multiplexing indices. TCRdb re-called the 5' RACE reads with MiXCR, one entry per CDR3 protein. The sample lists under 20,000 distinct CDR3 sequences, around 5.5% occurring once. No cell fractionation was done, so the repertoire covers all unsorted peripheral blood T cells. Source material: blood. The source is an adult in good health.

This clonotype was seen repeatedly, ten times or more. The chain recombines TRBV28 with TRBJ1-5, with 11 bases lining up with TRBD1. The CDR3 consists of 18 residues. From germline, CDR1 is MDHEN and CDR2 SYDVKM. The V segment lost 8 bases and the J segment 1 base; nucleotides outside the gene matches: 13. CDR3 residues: CASHRRTGGGGSNQPQHF. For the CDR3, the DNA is TGTGCCAGCCACCGGCGGACAGGGGGCGGCGGAAGCAATCAGCCCCAGCATTTT.

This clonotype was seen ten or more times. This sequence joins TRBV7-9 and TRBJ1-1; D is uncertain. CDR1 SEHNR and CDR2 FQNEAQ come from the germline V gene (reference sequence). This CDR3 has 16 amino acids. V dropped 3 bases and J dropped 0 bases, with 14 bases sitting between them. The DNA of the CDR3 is TGTGCCAGCAGCTTCACCGAGACGGCCATGAACACTGAAGCTTTCTTT. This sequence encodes CASSFTETAMNTEAFF. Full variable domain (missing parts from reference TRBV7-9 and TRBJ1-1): DTGVSQNPRHKITKRGQNVTFRCDPISEHNRLYWYRQTLGQGPEFLTYFQNEAQLEKSRLLSDRFSAERPKGSFSTLEIQRTEQGDSAMYLCASSFTETAMNTEAFFGQGTRLTVV.

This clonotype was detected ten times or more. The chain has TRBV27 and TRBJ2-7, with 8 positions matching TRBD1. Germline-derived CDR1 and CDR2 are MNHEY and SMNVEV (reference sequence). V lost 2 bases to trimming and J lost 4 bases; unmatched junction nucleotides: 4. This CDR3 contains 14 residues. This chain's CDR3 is CASSLQGALYEQYF. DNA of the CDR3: TGTGCCAGCAGTTTACAGGGGGCTTTGTACGAGCAGTACTTC.

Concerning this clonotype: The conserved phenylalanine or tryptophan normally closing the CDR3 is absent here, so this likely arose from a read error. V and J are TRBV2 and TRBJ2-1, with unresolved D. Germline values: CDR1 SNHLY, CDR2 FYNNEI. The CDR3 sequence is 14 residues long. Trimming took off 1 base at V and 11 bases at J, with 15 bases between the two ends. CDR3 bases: TGTGCCAGCAGTGAAGGAGGTCCCCCGAATAAGCAGTTCTCC. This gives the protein CASSEGGPPNKQFS.

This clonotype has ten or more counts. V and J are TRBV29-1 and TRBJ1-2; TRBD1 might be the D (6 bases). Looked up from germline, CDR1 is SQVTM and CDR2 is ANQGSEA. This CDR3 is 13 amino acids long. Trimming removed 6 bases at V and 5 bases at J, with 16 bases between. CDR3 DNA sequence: TGCAGCGTGGGGGGGGCGCGGAGATATGGCTACACCTTC. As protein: CSVGGARRYGYTF.

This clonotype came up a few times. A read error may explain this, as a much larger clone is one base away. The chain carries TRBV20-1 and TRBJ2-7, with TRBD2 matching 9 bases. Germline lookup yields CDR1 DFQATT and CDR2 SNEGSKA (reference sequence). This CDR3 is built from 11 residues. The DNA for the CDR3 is TGCAATGCTAGCGGGAACGACGAGCAGTACTTC. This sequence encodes CNASGNDEQYF.

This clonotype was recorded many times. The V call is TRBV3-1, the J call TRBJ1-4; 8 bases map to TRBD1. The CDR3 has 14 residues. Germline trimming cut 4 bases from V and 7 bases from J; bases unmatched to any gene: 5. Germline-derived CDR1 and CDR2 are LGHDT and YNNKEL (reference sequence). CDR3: CASSPTGVGEKLFF. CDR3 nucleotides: TGTGCCAGCAGCCCGACAGGGGTCGGTGAAAAACTGTTTTTT. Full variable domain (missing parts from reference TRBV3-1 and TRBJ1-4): DTAVSQTPKYLVTQMGNDKSIKCEQNLGHDTMYWYKQDSKKFLKIMFSYNNKELIINETVPNRFSPKSPDKAHLNLHINSLELGDSAVYFCASSPTGVGEKLFFGSGTQLSVL.

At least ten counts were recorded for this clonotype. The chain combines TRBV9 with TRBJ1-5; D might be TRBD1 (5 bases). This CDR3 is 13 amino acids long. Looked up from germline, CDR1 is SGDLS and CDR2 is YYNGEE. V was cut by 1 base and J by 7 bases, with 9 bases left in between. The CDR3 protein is CASSVTGSQPQHF. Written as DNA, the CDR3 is TGTGCCAGCAGCGTAACAGGCTCCCAGCCCCAGCATTTT.

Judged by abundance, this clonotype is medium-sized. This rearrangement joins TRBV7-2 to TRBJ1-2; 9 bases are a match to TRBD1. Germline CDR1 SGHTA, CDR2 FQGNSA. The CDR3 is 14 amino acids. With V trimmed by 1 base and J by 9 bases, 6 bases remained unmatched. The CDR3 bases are TGTGCCAGCAGCTTAGGCGGGACAGGGCTAAGCTACACCTTC. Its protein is CASSLGGTGLSYTF.

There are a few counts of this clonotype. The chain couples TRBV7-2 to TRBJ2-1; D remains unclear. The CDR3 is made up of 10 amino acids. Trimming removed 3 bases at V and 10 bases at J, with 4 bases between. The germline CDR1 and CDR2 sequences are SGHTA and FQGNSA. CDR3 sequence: CASSFGEQFF. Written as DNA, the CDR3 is TGTGCCAGCAGCTTCGGGGAGCAGTTCTTC.

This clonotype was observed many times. In DNA, the CDR3 is TGTGCCAGCCAAACGGAGGGGGCAGATACGCAGTATTTT. It yields the protein CASQTEGADTQYF. The chain joins TRBV12-3 or TRBV12-4 to TRBJ2-3, with D possibly called TRBD1 or TRBD2 (6 bases each). The V end lost 8 bases, the J end lost 4 bases, and 13 bases lay between the germline ends. The CDR3 is 13 amino acids.

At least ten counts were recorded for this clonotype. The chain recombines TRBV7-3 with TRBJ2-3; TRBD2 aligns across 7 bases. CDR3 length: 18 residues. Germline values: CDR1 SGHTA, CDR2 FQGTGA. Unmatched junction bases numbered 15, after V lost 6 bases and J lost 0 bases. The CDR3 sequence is CASSRLAARNNSTDTQYF. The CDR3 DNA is TGTGCCAGCAGTCGGCTAGCGGCTCGAAATAACAGCACAGATACGCAGTATTTT.

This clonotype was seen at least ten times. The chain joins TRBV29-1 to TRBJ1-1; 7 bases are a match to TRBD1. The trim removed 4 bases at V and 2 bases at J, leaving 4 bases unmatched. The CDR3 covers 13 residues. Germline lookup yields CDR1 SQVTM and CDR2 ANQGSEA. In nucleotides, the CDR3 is TGCAGCGTTGCCAGGGGGACTAACACTGAAGCTTTCTTT. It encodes CSVARGTNTEAFF.

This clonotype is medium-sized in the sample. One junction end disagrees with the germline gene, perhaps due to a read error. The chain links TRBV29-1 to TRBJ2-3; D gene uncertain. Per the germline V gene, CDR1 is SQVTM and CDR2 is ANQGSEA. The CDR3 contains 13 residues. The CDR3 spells CSVEVTQRNTQYF. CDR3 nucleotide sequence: TGCAGCGTGGAAGTGACCCAAAGAAATACGCAGTATTTT.